The 10 T cell receptor beta chains below come from one sample, sequenced in a study of blood T cell repertoires in COVID-19. Assay: immunoSEQ multiplex PCR; the TCRdb copy retains only in-frame clones and omits some. The sample has fewer than 80,000 clones; 86% are singletons. Sequences were obtained from peripheral blood. The receptors derive from an elderly man with COVID-19, enrolled during active disease.

The V call is TRBV5-4, the J call TRBJ2-1, with D possibly matching TRBD2 (7 bases). This CDR3 is built from 15 residues. V was shortened by 3 bases and J by 6 bases, with 16 bases between the two germline ends. Germline values: CDR1 SGHNT, CDR2 YYREEE (reference sequence). CDR3 DNA: TGTGCCAGCAGCTCAACAGGGAGGGGTACCAATGAGCAGTTCTTC. Protein product: CASSSTGRGTNEQFF.

The rearrangement joins TRBV12-3 or TRBV12-4 to TRBJ2-7; no clear D. The CDR3 has 13 residues. Trimming pared 2 bases from V and 10 bases from J, leaving 15 bases between. The CDR3 DNA follows: TGTGCCAGCAGTTTACAGGATCGTGGCATACAGTACTTC. It yields the protein CASSLQDRGIQYF.

The chain carries TRBV6-1 and TRBJ1-1, with D perhaps matching TRBD1 (5 bases). The length of the CDR3 is 12 residues. Germline CDR1 and CDR2: MNHNS and SASEGT. V shed 8 bases and J shed 3 bases, with 10 bases lying between them. The CDR3 loop is CASSQGDTEAFF. In DNA form, the CDR3 reads TGTGCCAGCTCCCAGGGTGACACTGAAGCTTTCTTT.

The chain uses TRBV5-1 and TRBJ2-2, with a possible D match to TRBD2 (5 bases). The CDR3 covers 15 residues. Germline CDR1 and CDR2: SGHRS and YFSETQ. V was cut by 0 bases and J by 2 bases, with 8 bases left in between. CDR3 coding DNA: TGCGCCAGCAGCTTGGTGACGGGAAACACCGGGGAGCTGTTTTTT. Protein product: CASSLVTGNTGELFF.

The chain recombines TRBV5-4 with TRBJ1-2, with D unclear. CDR3 length equals 15 residues. CDR1 SGHNT and CDR2 YYREEE come from the germline V gene (reference sequence). The V end lost 4 bases, the J end lost 4 bases, and 17 bases lay between the germline ends. In nucleotides, the CDR3 is TGTGCCAGCAGCGAGGCGGGGAATCGGGCCTATGGCTACACCTTC. It codes for CASSEAGNRAYGYTF.

The chain joins TRBV20-1 to TRBJ2-7; TRBD1 aligns across 8 bases. V lost 5 bases, J lost 6 bases, and 3 bases stayed unmatched. The CDR3 loop spans 11 amino acids. Per the germline V gene, CDR1 is DFQATT and CDR2 is SNEGSKA (reference sequence). CDR3: CSARQGREQYF. CDR3 DNA: TGCAGTGCTCGACAGGGGCGCGAGCAGTACTTC.

The chain has TRBV3-1 (or the pseudogene TRBV3-2) and TRBJ1-1; D is possibly TRBD1 (6 bases). The CDR3 length is 17 residues. Trimming left V 6 bases short and J 4 bases short, with 24 bases between. Germline CDR1 is LGHDT and CDR2 is YNNKEL (reference sequence). CDR3 protein: CASSPGTQRRGGTEAFF. In DNA form, the CDR3 reads TGTGCCAGCAGTCCCGGGACACAGAGGAGAGGAGGCACTGAAGCTTTCTTT.

J is TRBJ2-7 and V is TRBV3-1 (or the pseudogene TRBV3-2); D perhaps matches TRBD2 (5 bases). Germline CDR1 LGHDT, CDR2 YNNKEL (reference sequence). There are 14 residues in the CDR3. V gave up 1 base and J gave up 2 bases, with 9 bases separating them. The CDR3 sequence: CASSQALVTYEQYF. CDR3 DNA sequence: TGTGCCAGCAGCCAAGCACTAGTTACCTACGAGCAGTACTTC.

The J gene is TRBJ2-5, the V gene TRBV4-1; TRBD1 matches 10 bases. The V gene end was trimmed by 2 bases and the J gene end by 0 bases; junction bases not matched to a gene: 6. CDR1 MGHRA and CDR2 YSYEKL come from the germline V gene. The CDR3 has 17 amino acids. The DNA for the CDR3 is TGCGCCAGCAGCCAATCCCGGGACAGGGGTTACCAAGAGACCCAGTACTTC. Translated: CASSQSRDRGYQETQYF.

V gene TRBV9 combines with J gene TRBJ2-4; 7 bases are shared with TRBD1. With 0 bases clipped from V and 0 bases from J, the junction kept 15 bases outside the gene matches. Germline-derived CDR1 and CDR2 are SGDLS and YYNGEE. This CDR3 is built from 20 residues. The DNA for the CDR3 is TGTGCCAGCAGCGTAGAGGATGGGACAGACATCGTCCTAGCCAAAAACATTCAGTACTTC. Translation gives CASSVEDGTDIVLAKNIQYF.